This T cell receptor (beta chain) is drawn from a study of memory B cells and T cells in multiple sclerosis (dated by TCRdb to the late 2010s). About the investigation overall: The study compared the TCR beta repertoires of autoproliferating peripheral T cells with those of brain lesion-infiltrating T cells in multiple sclerosis patients. TCR sequencing involved a couple of multiple sclerosis patients from whom brain lesions at autopsy or brain-infiltrating cells from biopsy were available.

Genomic DNA was extracted, and the immunoSEQ Platform was used to amplify TCRbeta CDR3 regions from that DNA. Multiplex PCR, high-throughput sequencing and a vendor bioinformatics pipeline were combined in the immunoSEQ assay. On the authors' methods: Non-productive sequences and CDR3s under 4 amino acids long were removed, and the clonotype frequencies in each sample were recalculated. In immunoSEQ Analyzer 2.0, a clonotype counted as shared when the CDR3 amino acid, V gene and J gene sequences were identical. Repertoire overlap was normalized by dividing shared clonotype counts by the product of both clone-set sizes, scaled by 1000 into arbitrary units. As stored in TCRdb, this immuneACCESS dataset retains in-frame rearrangements with V and J assigned. A fraction of the clones does not appear; measured against another copy, unresolved V genes explain less than half of the discrepancy, and the remainder lacks a known reason. V and J calls and clone size follow that table, whereas D and trimming were derived from the DNA. The sample yields approximately 47,000 clones; over 75% were counted once. The ten largest clones capture around 1.1% of the sample.

The paper's findings and limits, for the study overall: Clone-set sizes differed between compartments, which influenced counts of shared clonotypes and required normalization.

Autoproliferating (CFSEdim) and non-proliferating (CFSEhi) T cell fractions were sequenced separately after stimulus-free culture of CFSE-labeled PBMCs. Altogether, fewer than 6.5x10^7 CFSE-labeled PBMCs were kept in culture for 6 to 8 days with no stimulus, after which the replicate wells were combined. Labeling of PBMCs used roughly 0.5 uM CFSE, and the cells were then grown in serum-free AIM-V medium with no exogenous stimuli added. PBMCs were isolated by Ficoll density gradient centrifugation and cryopreserved before use. Live 7-AAD-negative cells were sorted on a FACSAria III, washed with PBS, and frozen at -80 degrees C as dry pellets. From the cysteine through the phenylalanine, the CDR3 covers 15 amino acids. Only the CDR3 DNA stays, 45 bases, in frame from base 1. CDR1 and CDR2 are drawn from the germline V gene (reference sequence): MNHNY, SVGAGI. The germline V end is reduced by 6 bases and the J end by 5 bases; junction bases left unmatched: 12.

This clone was detected only a few times. The antigen this receptor binds is unknown. No clone much larger than this one lies a single base away; base qualities are absent. The sequence derives from a human donor with multiple sclerosis. The chain joins TRBV6-6 to TRBJ1-2; 7 of the junction bases match TRBD1. The sample was PBMCs from blood kept in culture. The CDR3 protein is CASRQGTANAYGYTF. Read as DNA, the sequence is TGTGCCAGCAGACAGGGGACAGCCAACGCTTATGGCTACACCTTC.